This T cell receptor (beta chain) was identified in a study of technical replicates of blood from several donors. There are 15 residues in the CDR3. From germline, CDR1 is SGHDN and CDR2 FVKESK. Trimming at V came to 5 bases and at J to 4 bases, leaving 8 bases not matched to a gene. Here immunoSEQ multiplex PCR was the method, and the copy in TCRdb shows in-frame clones only, minus some. The sample contains tens of thousands of clones, 70% to 90% of which appear only once. The sample taken for sequencing was PBMCs. The chain joins TRBV14 to TRBJ2-1; 7 positions match TRBD2. The TCR sequence derives from a human donor in good health. Some clones in this sample may be carry-over from other donors' samples. CDR3 DNA: TGTGCCAGCAGCGCCCGTGGGAGGGAGTACAATGAGCAGTTCTTC. Encoded protein: CASSARGREYNEQFF.